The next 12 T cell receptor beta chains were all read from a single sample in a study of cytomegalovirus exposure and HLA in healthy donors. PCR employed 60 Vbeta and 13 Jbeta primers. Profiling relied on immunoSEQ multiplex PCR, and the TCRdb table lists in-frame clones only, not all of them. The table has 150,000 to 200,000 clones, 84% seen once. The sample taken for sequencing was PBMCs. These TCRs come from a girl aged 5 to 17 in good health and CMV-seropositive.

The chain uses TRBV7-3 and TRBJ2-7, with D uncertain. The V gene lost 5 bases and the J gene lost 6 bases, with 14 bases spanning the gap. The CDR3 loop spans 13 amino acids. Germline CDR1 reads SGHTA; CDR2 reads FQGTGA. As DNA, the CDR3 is TGTGCCAGCAGCCGCACAGATAGTGGCGAGCAGTACTTC. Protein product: CASSRTDSGEQYF.

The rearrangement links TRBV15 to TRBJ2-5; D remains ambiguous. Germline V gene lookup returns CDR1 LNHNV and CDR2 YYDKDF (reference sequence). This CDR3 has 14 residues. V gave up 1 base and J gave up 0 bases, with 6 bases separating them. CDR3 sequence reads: CATSRVADQETQYF. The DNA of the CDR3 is TGTGCCACCAGCAGAGTCGCAGACCAAGAGACCCAGTACTTC.

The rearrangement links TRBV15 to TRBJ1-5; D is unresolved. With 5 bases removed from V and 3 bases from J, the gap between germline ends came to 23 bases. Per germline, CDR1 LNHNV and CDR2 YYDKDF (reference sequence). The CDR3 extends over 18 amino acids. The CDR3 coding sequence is TGTGCCACCAGCCCGGGTGCGCGGGAAGGTATATACAATCAGCCCCAGCATTTT. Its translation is CATSPGAREGIYNQPQHF.

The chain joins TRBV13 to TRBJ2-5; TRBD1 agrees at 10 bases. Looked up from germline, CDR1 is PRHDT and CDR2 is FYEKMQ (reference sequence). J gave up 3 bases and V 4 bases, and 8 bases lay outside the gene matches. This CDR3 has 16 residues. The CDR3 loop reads CASSSDDRGLKETQYF. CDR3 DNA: TGTGCCAGCAGCTCCGACGACAGGGGGCTAAAAGAGACCCAGTACTTC.

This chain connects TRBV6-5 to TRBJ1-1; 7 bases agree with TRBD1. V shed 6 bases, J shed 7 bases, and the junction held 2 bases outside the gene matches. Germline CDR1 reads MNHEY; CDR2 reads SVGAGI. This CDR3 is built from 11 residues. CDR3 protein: CASRGTDEAFF. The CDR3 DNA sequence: TGTGCCAGCAGAGGGACAGATGAAGCTTTCTTT.

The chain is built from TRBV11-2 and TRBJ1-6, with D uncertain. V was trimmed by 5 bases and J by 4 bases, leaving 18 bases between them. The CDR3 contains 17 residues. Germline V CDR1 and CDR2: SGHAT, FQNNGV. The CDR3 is CASSPTPGRGYNSPLHF. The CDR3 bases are TGTGCCAGCAGCCCCACCCCTGGGAGAGGGTATAATTCACCCCTCCACTTT.

The CDR3 nucleotides are TGTGCCAGCAGCTTGATAGGGAGCGCCCAGCCCCAGCATTTT. The encoded protein is CASSLIGSAQPQHF. The chain joins TRBV5-8 to TRBJ1-5; D unclear. V was clipped by 1 base and J by 7 bases, with 12 bases between them. The CDR3 runs to 14 residues. Germline V gene data show CDR1 as SGHTS and CDR2 as YDEGEE. Filled out from reference TRBV5-8 and TRBJ1-5, the complete variable domain reads EAGVTQSPTHLIKTRGQQATLRCSPISGHTSVYWYQQALGLGLQFLLWYDEGEERNRGNFPPRFSGRQFPNYSSELNVNALELEDSALYLCASSLIGSAQPQHFGDGTRLSIL.

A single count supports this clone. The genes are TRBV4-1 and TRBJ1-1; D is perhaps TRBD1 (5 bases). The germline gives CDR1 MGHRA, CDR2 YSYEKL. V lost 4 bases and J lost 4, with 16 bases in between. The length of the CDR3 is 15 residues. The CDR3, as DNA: TGCGCCAGCAGCCCCTCCTATGGGGGAGGCACTGAAGCTTTCTTT. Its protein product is CASSPSYGGGTEAFF.

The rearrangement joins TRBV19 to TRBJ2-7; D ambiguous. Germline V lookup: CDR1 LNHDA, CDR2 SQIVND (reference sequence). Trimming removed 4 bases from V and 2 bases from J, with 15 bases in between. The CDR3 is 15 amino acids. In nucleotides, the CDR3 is TGTGCCAGTAGTAAAAAGGAGTACCCTCCCTACGAGCAGTACTTC. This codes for CASSKKEYPPYEQYF.

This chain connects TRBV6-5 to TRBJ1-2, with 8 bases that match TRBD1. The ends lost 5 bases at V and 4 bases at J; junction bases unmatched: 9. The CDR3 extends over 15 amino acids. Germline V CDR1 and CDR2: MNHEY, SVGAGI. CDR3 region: CASSKTRGLIYGYTF. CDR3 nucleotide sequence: TGTGCCAGCAGTAAGACCAGGGGGCTCATCTATGGCTACACCTTC.

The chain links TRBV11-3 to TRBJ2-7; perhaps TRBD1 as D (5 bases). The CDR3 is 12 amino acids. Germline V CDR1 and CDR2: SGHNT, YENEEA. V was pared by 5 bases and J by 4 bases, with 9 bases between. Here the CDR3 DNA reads TGTGCCAGCAGCCTCTACAGGTACGAGCAGTACTTC. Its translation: CASSLYRYEQYF.

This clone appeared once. This CDR3 reads CASRDRGPGEQFF. CDR3 sequence (DNA): TGTGCCAGCAGGGACAGGGGGCCCGGTGAGCAGTTCTTC. The chain has TRBV6-5 and TRBJ2-1, with TRBD1 matching over 11 bases. Germline V gene data show CDR1 as MNHEY and CDR2 as SVGAGI. The CDR3 consists of 13 residues. V was pared by 6 bases and J by 9 bases, with 4 bases of the junction left unmatched.